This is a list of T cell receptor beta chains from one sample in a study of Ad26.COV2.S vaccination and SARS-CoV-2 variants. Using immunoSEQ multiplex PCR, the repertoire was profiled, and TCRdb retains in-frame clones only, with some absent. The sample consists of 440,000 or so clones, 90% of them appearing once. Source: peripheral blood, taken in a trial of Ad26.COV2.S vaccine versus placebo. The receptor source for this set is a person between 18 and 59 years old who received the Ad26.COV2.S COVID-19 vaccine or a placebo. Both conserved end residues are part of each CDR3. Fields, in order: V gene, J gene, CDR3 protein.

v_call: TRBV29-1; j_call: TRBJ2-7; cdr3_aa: CSVDSEGEQYF
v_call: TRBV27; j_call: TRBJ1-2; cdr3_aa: CASSFSKGYGYTF
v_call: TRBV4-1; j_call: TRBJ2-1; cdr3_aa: CASSPRLAGVVGVYNEQFF
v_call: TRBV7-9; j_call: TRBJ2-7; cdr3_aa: CAIPGHASYEQYF
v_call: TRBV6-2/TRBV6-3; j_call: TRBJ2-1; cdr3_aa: CASSYQRRTGKSSYNEQFF
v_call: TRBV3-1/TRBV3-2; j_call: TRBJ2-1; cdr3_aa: CASSPYGTGGEQFF
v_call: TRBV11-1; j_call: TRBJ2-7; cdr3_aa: CASSLPTSGLYEQYF
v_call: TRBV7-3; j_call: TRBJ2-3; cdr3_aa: CASSEGSLADTQYF
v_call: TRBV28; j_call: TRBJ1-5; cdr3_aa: CASSRPQGGTGSNQPQHF
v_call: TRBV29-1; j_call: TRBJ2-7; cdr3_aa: CSVEDDRPYEQYF
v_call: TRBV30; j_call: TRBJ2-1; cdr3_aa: CAWTGPHNEQFF
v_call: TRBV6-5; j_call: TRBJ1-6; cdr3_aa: CATKLARDNSPLHF
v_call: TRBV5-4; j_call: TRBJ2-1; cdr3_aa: CASSPLGSYNEQFF
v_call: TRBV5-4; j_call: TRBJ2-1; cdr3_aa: CASSLGSGRAVNEQFF
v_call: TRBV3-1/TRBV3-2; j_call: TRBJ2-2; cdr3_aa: CASSRQGAGTGELFF
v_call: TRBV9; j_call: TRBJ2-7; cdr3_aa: CASSVDADYSYEQYF
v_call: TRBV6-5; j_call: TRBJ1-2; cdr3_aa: CASSYGTGADYGYTF
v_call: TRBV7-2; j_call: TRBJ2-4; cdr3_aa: CASSLAGTSWAKNIQYF
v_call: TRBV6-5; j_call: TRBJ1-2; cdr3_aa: CASIYTGGAYGYTF
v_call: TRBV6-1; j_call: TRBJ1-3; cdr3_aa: CASSAFPSGQPTGNTIYF
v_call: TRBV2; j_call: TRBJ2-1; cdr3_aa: CASSESRSPSSYNEQFF
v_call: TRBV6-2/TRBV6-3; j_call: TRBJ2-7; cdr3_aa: CASSYRGLVLIEQYF
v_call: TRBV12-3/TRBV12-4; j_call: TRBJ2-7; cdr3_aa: CASRNGGSYEQYF
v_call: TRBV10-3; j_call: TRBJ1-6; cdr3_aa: CAISLTGGDNSPLHF
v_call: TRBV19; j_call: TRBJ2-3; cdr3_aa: CASSIQQNTDTQYF
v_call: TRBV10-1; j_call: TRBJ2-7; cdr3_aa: CASSDRTSGLPTSYEQYF
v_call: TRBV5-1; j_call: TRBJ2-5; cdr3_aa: CASSLEQGKQETQYF
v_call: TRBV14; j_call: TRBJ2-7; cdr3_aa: CASSRDSPYEQYF
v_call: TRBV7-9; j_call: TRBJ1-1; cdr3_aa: CASRKGENTEAFF
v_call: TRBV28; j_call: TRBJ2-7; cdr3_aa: CASSPPGLQAYEQYF
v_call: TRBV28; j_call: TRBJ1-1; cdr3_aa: CASSHEGLENTEAFF
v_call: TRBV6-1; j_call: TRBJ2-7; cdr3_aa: CASSGLDDRAPYEQYF
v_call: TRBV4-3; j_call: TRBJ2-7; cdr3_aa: CASSQDLSNEQYF
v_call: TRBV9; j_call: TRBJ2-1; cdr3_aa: CASSGPSGRALNEQFF
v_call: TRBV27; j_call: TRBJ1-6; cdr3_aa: CASREANSPLHF
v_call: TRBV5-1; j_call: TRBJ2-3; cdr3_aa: CASSVPGLADTDTQYF
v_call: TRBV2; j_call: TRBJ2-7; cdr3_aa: CASSERGGRVYEQYF
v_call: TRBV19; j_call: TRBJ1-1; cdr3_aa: CASSMTGSGNTEAFF
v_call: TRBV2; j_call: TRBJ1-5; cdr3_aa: CASQGGQVNQPQHF
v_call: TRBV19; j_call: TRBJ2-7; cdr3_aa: CASTPTGTAISYEQYF
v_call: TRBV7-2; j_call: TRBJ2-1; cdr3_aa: CASSLLAGLNEQFF
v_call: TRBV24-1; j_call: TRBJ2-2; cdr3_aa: CATRESTGELFF
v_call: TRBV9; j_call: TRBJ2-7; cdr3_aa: CASSVSGTGIYEQYF
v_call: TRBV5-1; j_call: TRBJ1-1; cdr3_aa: CASSLARDRRLGAEAFF
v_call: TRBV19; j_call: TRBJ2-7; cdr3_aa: CASSPTTPGLAGEIWNEQYF
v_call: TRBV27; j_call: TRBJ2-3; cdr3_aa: CASSTLDLVGAGTDTQYF
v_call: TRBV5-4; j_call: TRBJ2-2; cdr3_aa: CASSLDSGRNTGELFF
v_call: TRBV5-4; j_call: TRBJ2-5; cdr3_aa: CASSPRAKVGETQYF
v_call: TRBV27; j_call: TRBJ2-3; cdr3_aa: CASSLSRYPTDTQYF
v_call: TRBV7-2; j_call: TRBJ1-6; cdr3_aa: CASRRDGHAYNSPLHF
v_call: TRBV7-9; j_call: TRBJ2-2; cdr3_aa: CASSPGQNTGELFF
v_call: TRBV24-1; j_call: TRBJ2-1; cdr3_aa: CATSDRLAGRSYNEQFF
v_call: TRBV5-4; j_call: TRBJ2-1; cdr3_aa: CASSPWDSYNEQFF
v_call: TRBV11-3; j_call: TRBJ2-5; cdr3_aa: CASSLGKGETQYF
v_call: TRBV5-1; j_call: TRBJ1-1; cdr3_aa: CASSLAIGDNTEAFF
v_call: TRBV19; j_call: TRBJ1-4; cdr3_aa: CASSSASATNEKLFF
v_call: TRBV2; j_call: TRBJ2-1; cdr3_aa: CASISHWGSGGQFF
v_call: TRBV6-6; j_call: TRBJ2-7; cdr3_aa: CASTRGGSGSSYEQYF